The 20 T cell receptor beta chains in this list originate from one sample, sequenced in a study of T cell responses to AZD1222 COVID-19 vaccine. TCRdb's table, derived via immunoSEQ multiplex PCR, lists solely in-frame clones and lacks some. The profile shows about 68,000 clones, 60% to 85% of them singletons. Specimen: peripheral blood, collected on day 0 of AZD1222 vaccination. The source of these receptors is an adult in good health.

J is TRBJ2-5 and V is TRBV11-2, with a possible D match to TRBD1 (6 bases). Deletions cut 2 bases from V and 4 bases from J, with 8 bases between. Germline CDR1 SGHAT, CDR2 FQNNGV. This CDR3 is 13 amino acids long. DNA of the CDR3: TGTGCCAGCAGCTTACCAGGGGCAGAGACCCAGTACTTC. It encodes CASSLPGAETQYF.

This chain uses TRBV6-6 with TRBJ1-4; the D gene is possibly TRBD1 (6 bases). From germline, CDR1 is MNHNY and CDR2 SVGAGI (reference sequence). V gave up 2 bases and J gave up 3 bases, with 10 bases separating them. The CDR3 contains 15 residues. In nucleotides, the CDR3 is TGTGCCAGCAGTTACCGGGGGGCGGCTAATGAAAAACTGTTTTTT. The encoded protein is CASSYRGAANEKLFF.

The chain links TRBV5-1 to TRBJ2-1; the match to TRBD2 covers 11 bases. The trim removed 3 bases at V and 10 bases at J, leaving 15 bases unmatched. The CDR3 consists of 17 residues. Germline V lookup: CDR1 SGHRS, CDR2 YFSETQ. DNA for the CDR3: TGCGCCAGCAGCTCGATTGGCTATAGCGGGGGGGTCTCGGAGCAGTTCTTC. Residues: CASSSIGYSGGVSEQFF.

V gene TRBV9 combines with J gene TRBJ1-1; D is uncertain. Between the trimmed V and J ends, which lost 0 bases and 1 base, there was a span of 7 bases. In germline, CDR1 is SGDLS, CDR2 YYNGEE. The CDR3 extends over 14 amino acids. In DNA form, the CDR3 reads TGTGCCAGCAGCGTAGGCAGGCAGAACACTGAAGCTTTCTTT. Encoded protein: CASSVGRQNTEAFF.

The V and J genes are TRBV27 and TRBJ2-7; 8 bases map to TRBD1. Trimming removed 2 bases from V and 0 bases from J; junction bases left unmatched: 9. The germline V gene encodes CDR1 MNHEY and CDR2 SMNVEV (reference sequence). The CDR3 totals 17 residues. The CDR3 sequence: CASSLVYGQGASYEQYF. The CDR3 bases are TGTGCCAGCAGTTTAGTTTATGGTCAGGGGGCCTCCTACGAGCAGTACTTC.

The gene calls are TRBV5-1 and TRBJ2-5; TRBD1 aligns across 11 bases. Trimming removed 0 bases from V and 2 bases from J; junction bases left unmatched: 0. The length of the CDR3 is 15 residues. CDR1 is SGHRS and CDR2 is YFSETQ in the germline V gene. In DNA form, the CDR3 reads TGCGCCAGCAGCTTGGGGGACAGGGGGCAAGAGACCCAGTACTTC. The encoded protein is CASSLGDRGQETQYF.

The CDR3 DNA reads as TGTGCCAGTAGTATAACAGGGGTTGGGGATGAGCAGTTCTTC. The encoded protein is CASSITGVGDEQFF. V gene TRBV19 combines with J gene TRBJ2-1; 7 bases align to TRBD1. The CDR3 spans 14 residues. From germline, CDR1 is LNHDA and CDR2 SQIVND (reference sequence). V shed 2 bases and J 8 bases; nucleotides not matched to a gene: 6.

The chain employs TRBV12-3 or TRBV12-4 and TRBJ1-1; D remains ambiguous. The CDR3 length is 13 residues. Trimming stripped 2 bases from V and 1 base from J, with 5 bases between. The CDR3 loop is CASSLTQNTEAFF. The CDR3 nucleotides read TGTGCCAGCAGTTTAACCCAGAACACTGAAGCTTTCTTT.

The chain recombines TRBV27 with TRBJ1-5; TRBD1 matches 7 bases. J was trimmed by 4 bases and V by 5 bases; bases with no gene match: 17. This CDR3 is 18 amino acids long. Germline-derived CDR1 and CDR2 are MNHEY and SMNVEV (reference sequence). The CDR3 bases are TGTGCCAGCAGTCAATCCCGGGACAGCGTAATGAGGAATCAGCCCCAGCATTTT. This sequence encodes CASSQSRDSVMRNQPQHF.

This clone was detected once. The rearrangement uses TRBV5-1 and TRBJ1-4; weak D call: TRBD1 (6 bases). Trimming took 4 bases from V and 8 from J, leaving 18 bases between them. The CDR3 has 15 amino acids. Germline CDR1 is SGHRS and CDR2 is YFSETQ. CDR3 in amino acids: CASSHQQGGGEKLFF. DNA for the CDR3: TGCGCCAGCAGCCACCAACAGGGAGGCGGAGAAAAACTGTTTTTT. Combining the CDR3 with reference TRBV5-1 and TRBJ1-4 gives the whole variable domain KAGVTQTPRYLIKTRGQQVTLSCSPISGHRSVSWYQQTPGQGLQFLFEYFSETQRNKGNFPGRFSGRQFSNSRSEMNVSTLELGDSALYLCASSHQQGGGEKLFFGSGTQLSVL.

This chain connects TRBV6-6 to TRBJ1-2, with D possibly TRBD1 on 5 matching bases. The ends were cut back, 6 bases at V and 7 bases at J, with 18 bases in the middle. The CDR3 runs 14 residues. Germline V gene lookup returns CDR1 MNHNY and CDR2 SVGAGI (reference sequence). The CDR3, as DNA: TGTGCCAGCAGAACCGATGTGGGGCTCAGTGGCTACACCTTC. The encoded protein is CASRTDVGLSGYTF.

This sequence joins TRBV5-4 and TRBJ2-3; weak D call: TRBD2 (6 bases). Trimming shortened V by 4 bases and J by 5 bases, and 17 bases separated the two germline ends. The length of the CDR3 is 15 residues. Germline V gives CDR1 SGHNT, CDR2 YYREEE (reference sequence). The CDR3 sequence: CASSRSGLGEDTQYF. Here the CDR3 DNA reads TGTGCCAGCAGCCGGTCGGGACTGGGGGAAGATACGCAGTATTTT.

V usage is TRBV6-6 and J usage is TRBJ2-3, with D possibly being TRBD1 or TRBD2 (6 bases each). Between the trimmed V and J ends, which lost 3 bases and 0 bases, there was a span of 10 bases. CDR1 is MNHNY and CDR2 is SVGAGI in the germline V gene (reference sequence). CDR3 size: 15 residues. In DNA, the CDR3 is TGTGCCAGCAGTTATAGGGGGAGGAGCACAGATACGCAGTATTTT. Protein sequence: CASSYRGRSTDTQYF.

This rearrangement joins TRBV19 to TRBJ1-4; D remains unclear. Deletions cut 6 bases from V and 0 bases from J, with 14 bases between. The CDR3 is 16 amino acids. Germline V gene sequence: CDR1 LNHDA, CDR2 SQIVND (reference sequence). The CDR3 DNA follows: TGTGCCAGTAGCCGCCCGGGCCGGACAACTAATGAAAAACTGTTTTTT. This encodes CASSRPGRTTNEKLFF.

This clone was picked up a small number of times. The chain's CDR3 is CASSPGRGQVVTF. DNA of the CDR3: TGTGCCAGCAGCCCGGGACGCGGCCAAGTAGTTACCTTC. The chain carries TRBV2 and TRBJ1-2; a possible D gene is TRBD1 (5 bases). The CDR3 contains 13 residues. The ends were cut back, 6 bases at V and 14 bases at J, with 22 bases in the middle. The V gene's germline CDR1 is SNHLY and CDR2 FYNNEI.

In DNA form, the CDR3 reads TGTGCCAGCAGCTTAGACCCCCTCGAGGGCACTGAAGCTTTCTTT. It is translated as CASSLDPLEGTEAFF. The V and J genes are TRBV11-2 and TRBJ1-1, with D uncertain. CDR1 SGHAT and CDR2 FQNNGV come from the germline V gene. The CDR3 sequence is 15 residues long. The V and J ends lost 0 bases and 4 bases respectively, with 12 bases between them.

The chain combines TRBV5-6 with TRBJ1-4, with D possibly being TRBD1 (6 bases). V gave up 4 bases and J gave up 7 bases, with 14 bases separating them. The CDR3 loop spans 14 amino acids. Per the germline V gene, CDR1 is SGHDT and CDR2 is YYEEEE. CDR3 nucleotides: TGTGCCAGCAGCATCAGGGGAGACGGTGAAAAACTGTTTTTT. Amino acids: CASSIRGDGEKLFF.

This clone was counted a few times. The genes are TRBV6-5 and TRBJ1-2; D gene uncertain. The germline V and J ends were trimmed by 0 bases and 4 bases, with 12 bases remaining between them. Germline V gene sequence: CDR1 MNHEY, CDR2 SVGAGI. The CDR3 length is 15 residues. CDR3 in amino acids: CASSYSLLAPYGYTF. The CDR3 DNA sequence: TGTGCCAGCAGTTACTCGTTACTTGCCCCCTATGGCTACACCTTC.

This clone was observed a few times. The chain combines TRBV6-1 with TRBJ1-2, with D unresolved. Trimming stripped 3 bases from V and 4 bases from J, with 12 bases between. The germline CDR1 and CDR2 sequences are MNHNS and SASEGT. This CDR3 spans 14 amino acids. For the CDR3, the DNA is TGTGCCAGCAGTGAGTCTGGGTTTGGCTATGGCTACACCTTC. Its protein is CASSESGFGYGYTF.

The V call is TRBV4-1, the J call TRBJ1-2, with TRBD1 as a possible D gene (5 bases). V was shortened by 0 bases and J by 4 bases, with 15 bases between the two germline ends. The CDR3 has 16 amino acids. Germline CDR1 and CDR2: MGHRA and YSYEKL. For the CDR3, the DNA is TGCGCCAGCAGCCAAGATCGTCCAGGGTCTGGCTATGGCTACACCTTC. Residues: CASSQDRPGSGYGYTF.